This entry features one T cell receptor (beta chain) sequence. Antigen specificity is unknown. Assay used: immunoSEQ multiplex PCR; TCRdb lists only in-frame clones, some missing. The table has more than 300,000 clones, around 84% seen once. The CDR3 length is 15 residues. Germline V gene sequence: CDR1 LNHNV, CDR2 YYDKDF (reference sequence). Trimming took off 0 bases at V and 8 bases at J, with 16 bases between the two ends. Treatment meaning: 15 to 20 received Ad26.COV2.S at low or high dose, single or two shots; about five received placebo; per-sample allocation not given. Specimen acquisition occurred on day 63 following the initial vaccine or placebo injection. Wuhan-strain spike was delivered by a replication-incompetent Ad26 vector. The data stem from a study of Ad26.COV2.S vaccination and SARS-CoV-2 variants. The overall study: Recipients of Ad26.COV2.S got it intramuscularly, once or twice 56 days apart.

General study findings and limits: Whether participants received vaccine or placebo, their non-spike TCR breadth was similar. People given the vaccine had a wider spike-specific TCR breadth than placebo recipients did.

The genes are TRBV15 and TRBJ1-2; possibly TRBD1 for D (5 bases). Sample: peripheral blood, taken in a trial of Ad26.COV2.S vaccine versus placebo. This TCR was recovered from a person between 18 and 65 years old who received the Ad26.COV2.S COVID-19 vaccine or a placebo. CDR3 loop: CATSRDLSGPWGYTF. The DNA of the CDR3 is TGTGCCACCAGCAGAGATCTCTCAGGGCCATGGGGCTACACCTTC.